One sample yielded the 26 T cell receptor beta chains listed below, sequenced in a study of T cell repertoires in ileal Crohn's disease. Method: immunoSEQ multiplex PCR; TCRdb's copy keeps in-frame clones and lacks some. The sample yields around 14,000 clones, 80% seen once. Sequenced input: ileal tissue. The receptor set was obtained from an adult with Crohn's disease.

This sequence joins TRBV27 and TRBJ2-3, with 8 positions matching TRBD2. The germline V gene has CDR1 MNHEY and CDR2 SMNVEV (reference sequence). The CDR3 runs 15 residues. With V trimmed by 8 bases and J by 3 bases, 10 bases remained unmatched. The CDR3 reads CASGELADTTDTQYF. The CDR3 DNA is TGTGCCAGCGGCGAACTAGCGGACACTACAGATACGCAGTATTTT.

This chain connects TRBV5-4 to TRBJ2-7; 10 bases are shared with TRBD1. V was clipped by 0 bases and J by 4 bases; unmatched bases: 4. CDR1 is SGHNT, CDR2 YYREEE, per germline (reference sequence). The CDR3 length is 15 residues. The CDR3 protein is CASSLAGTGAYEQYF. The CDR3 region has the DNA TGTGCCAGCAGCTTGGCCGGGACAGGGGCTTACGAGCAGTACTTC. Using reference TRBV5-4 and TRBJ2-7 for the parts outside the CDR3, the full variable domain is ETGVTQSPTHLIKTRGQQVTLRCSSQSGHNTVSWYQQALGQGPQFIFQYYREEENGRGNFPPRFSGLQFPNYSSELNVNALELDDSALYLCASSLAGTGAYEQYFGPGTRLTVT.

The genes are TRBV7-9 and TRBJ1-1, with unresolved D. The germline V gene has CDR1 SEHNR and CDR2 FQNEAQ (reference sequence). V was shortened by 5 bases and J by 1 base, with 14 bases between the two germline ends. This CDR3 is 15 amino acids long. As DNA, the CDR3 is TGTGCCAGCAGCCCCGCATCGGCAGGGAACACTGAAGCTTTCTTT. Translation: CASSPASAGNTEAFF.

The CDR3 region is CASSLSAVQNTEAFF. CDR3 bases: TGTGCCAGCAGCTTAAGCGCCGTCCAGAACACTGAAGCTTTCTTT. This sequence joins TRBV7-2 and TRBJ1-1; no clear D. The CDR3 has 15 residues. The ends were cut back, 2 bases at V and 1 base at J, with 11 bases in the middle. Germline CDR1 reads SGHTA; CDR2 reads FQGNSA.

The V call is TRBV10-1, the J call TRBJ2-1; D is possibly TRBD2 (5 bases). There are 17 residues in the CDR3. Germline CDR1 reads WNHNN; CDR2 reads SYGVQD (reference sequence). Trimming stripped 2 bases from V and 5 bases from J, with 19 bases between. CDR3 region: CASSERILGLNHNEQFF. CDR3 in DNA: TGCGCCAGCAGTGAGCGCATACTAGGGCTGAACCACAATGAGCAGTTCTTC.

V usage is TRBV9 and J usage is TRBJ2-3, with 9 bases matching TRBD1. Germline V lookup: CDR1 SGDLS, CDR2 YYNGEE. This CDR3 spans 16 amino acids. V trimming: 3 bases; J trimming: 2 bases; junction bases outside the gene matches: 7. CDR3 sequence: CASSASGTGTTDTQYF. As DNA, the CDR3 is TGTGCCAGCAGCGCCTCCGGGACAGGGACCACAGATACGCAGTATTTT. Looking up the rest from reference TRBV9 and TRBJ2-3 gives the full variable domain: DSGVTQTPKHLITATGQRVTLRCSPRSGDLSVYWYQQSLDQGLQFLIQYYNGEERAKGNILERFSAQQFPDLHSELNLSSLELGDSALYFCASSASGTGTTDTQYFGPGTRLTVL.

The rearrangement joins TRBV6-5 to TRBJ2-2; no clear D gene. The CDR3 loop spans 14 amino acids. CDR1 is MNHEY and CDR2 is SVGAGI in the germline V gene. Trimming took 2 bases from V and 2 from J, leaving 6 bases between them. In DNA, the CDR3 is TGTGCCAGCAGTTACCCATCAAACACCGGGGAGCTGTTTTTT. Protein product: CASSYPSNTGELFF.

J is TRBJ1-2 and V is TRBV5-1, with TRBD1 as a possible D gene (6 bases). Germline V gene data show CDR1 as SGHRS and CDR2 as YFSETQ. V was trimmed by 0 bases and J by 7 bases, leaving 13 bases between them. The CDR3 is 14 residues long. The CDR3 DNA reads TGCGCCAGCAGCTTGGGGACAGAGGGTGTTGGCTACACCTTC. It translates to CASSLGTEGVGYTF.

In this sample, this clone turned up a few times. CDR3 nucleotide sequence: TGTGCCTGGAGTGTTAGAGGCCCCTACGAGCAGTACTTC. It translates to CAWSVRGPYEQYF. The chain recombines TRBV30 with TRBJ2-7, with D unclear. CDR3 size: 13 residues. The V gene lost 0 bases and the J gene lost 2 bases, with 8 bases spanning the gap. Per the germline V gene, CDR1 is GTSNPN and CDR2 is SVGIG (reference sequence).

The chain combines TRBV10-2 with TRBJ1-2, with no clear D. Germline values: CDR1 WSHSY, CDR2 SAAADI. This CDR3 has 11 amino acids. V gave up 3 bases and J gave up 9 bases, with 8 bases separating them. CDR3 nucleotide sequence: TGCGCCAGCAGTGACGCGACTAGCTACACCTTC. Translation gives CASSDATSYTF.

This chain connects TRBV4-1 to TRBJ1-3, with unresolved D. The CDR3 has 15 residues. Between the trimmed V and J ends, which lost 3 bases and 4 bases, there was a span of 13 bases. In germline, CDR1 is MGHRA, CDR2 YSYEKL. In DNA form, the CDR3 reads TGCGCCAGCAGCCACGTCGGAGCCTCAGGAAACACCATATATTTT. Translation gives CASSHVGASGNTIYF.

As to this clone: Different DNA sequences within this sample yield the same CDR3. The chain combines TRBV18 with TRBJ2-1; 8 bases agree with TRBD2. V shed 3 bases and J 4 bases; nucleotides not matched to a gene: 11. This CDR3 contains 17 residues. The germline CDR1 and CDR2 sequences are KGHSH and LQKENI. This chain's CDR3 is CASSPLPTGGGYNEQFF. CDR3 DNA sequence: TGTGCCAGCTCACCCCTCCCTACCGGGGGGGGGTACAATGAGCAGTTCTTC.

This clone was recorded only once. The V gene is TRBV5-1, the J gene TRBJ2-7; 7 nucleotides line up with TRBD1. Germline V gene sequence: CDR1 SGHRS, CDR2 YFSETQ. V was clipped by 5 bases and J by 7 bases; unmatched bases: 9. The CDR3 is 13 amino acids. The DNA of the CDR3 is TGCGCCAGCAGTCCAGGGGGAATAGGGGAGCAGTACTTC. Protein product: CASSPGGIGEQYF.

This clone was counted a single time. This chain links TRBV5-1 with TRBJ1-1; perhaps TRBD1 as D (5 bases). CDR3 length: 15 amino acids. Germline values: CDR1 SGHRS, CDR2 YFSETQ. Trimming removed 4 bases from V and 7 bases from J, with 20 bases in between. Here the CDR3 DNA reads TGCGCCAGCAGCCCCTGGACGGAGCAGGGCAGTGAAGCTTTCTTT. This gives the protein CASSPWTEQGSEAFF.

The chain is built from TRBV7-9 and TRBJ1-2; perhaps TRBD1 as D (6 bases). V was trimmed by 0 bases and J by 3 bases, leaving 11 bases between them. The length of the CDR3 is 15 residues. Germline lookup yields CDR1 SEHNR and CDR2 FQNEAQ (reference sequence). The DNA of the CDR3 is TGTGCCAGCAGCTTAGCTGGCAGGGGTTACTATGGCTACACCTTC. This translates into CASSLAGRGYYGYTF.

The CDR3 reads CASSPTRGGSRVTEAFF. The CDR3 DNA reads as TGTGCCAGCAGCCCTACAAGGGGGGGGTCGCGGGTCACTGAAGCTTTCTTT. V is TRBV7-2 and J is TRBJ1-1, with TRBD1 as a possible D gene (6 bases). Between the trimmed V and J ends, which lost 5 bases and 4 bases, there was a span of 23 bases. CDR1 SGHTA and CDR2 FQGNSA come from the germline V gene. The CDR3 spans 17 residues. Looking up the rest from reference TRBV7-2 and TRBJ1-1 gives the full variable domain: GAGVSQSPSNKVTEKGKDVELRCDPISGHTALYWYRQSLGQGLEFLIYFQGNSAPDKSGLPSDRFSAERTGGSVSTLTIQRTQQEDSAVYLCASSPTRGGSRVTEAFFGQGTRLTVV.

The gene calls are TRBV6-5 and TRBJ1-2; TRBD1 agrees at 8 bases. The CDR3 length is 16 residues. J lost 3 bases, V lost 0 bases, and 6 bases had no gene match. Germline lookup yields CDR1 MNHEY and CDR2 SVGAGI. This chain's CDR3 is CASSYSLTGGYYGYTF. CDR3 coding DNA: TGTGCCAGCAGTTACTCGCTAACAGGGGGGTACTATGGCTACACCTTC.

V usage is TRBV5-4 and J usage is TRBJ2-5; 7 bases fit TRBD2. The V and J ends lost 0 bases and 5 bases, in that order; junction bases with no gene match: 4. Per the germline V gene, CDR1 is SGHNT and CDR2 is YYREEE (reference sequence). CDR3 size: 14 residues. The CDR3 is CASSLASGTETQYF. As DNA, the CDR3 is TGTGCCAGCAGCTTGGCAAGCGGGACCGAGACCCAGTACTTC. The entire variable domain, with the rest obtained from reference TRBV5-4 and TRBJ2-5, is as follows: ETGVTQSPTHLIKTRGQQVTLRCSSQSGHNTVSWYQQALGQGPQFIFQYYREEENGRGNFPPRFSGLQFPNYSSELNVNALELDDSALYLCASSLASGTETQYFGPGTRLLVL.

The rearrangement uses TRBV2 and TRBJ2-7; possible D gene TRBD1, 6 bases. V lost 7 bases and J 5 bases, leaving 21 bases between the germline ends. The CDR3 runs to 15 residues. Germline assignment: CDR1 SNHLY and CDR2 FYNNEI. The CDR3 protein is CASNNNRDTGHEQYF. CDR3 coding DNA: TGTGCCAGCAACAATAACCGGGACACGGGCCACGAGCAGTACTTC.

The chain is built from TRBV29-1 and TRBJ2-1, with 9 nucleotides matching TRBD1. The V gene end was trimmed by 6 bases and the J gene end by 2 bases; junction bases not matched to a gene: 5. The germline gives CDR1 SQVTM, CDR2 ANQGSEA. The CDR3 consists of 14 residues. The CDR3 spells CSVLGQGTYNEQFF. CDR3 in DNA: TGCAGCGTACTGGGACAGGGAACCTACAATGAGCAGTTCTTC.

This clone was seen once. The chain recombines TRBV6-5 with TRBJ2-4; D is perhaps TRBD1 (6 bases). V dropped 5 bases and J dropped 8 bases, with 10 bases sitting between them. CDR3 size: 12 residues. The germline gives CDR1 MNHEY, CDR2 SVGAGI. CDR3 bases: TGTGCCAGCAGTACAGGGTTTGACATTCAGTACTTC. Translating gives CASSTGFDIQYF.

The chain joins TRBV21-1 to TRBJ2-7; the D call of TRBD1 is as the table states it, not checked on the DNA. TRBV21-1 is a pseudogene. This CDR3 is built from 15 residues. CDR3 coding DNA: TGTGCCAGCAGCTGCCGGGACAGGGGTATTGACGAGCAGTACGTC. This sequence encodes CASSCRDRGIDEQYV.

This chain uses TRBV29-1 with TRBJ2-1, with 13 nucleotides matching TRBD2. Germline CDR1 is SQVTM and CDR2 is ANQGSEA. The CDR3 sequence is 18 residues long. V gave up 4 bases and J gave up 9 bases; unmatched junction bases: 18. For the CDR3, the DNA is TGCAGCGTTGGGGGGGGACTAGCGGGAAGGGCCGTTTTTGGTGAGCAGTTCTTC. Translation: CSVGGGLAGRAVFGEQFF.

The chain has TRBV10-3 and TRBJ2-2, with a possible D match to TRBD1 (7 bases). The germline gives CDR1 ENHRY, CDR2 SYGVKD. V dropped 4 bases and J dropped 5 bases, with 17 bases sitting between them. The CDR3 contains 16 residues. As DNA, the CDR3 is TGTGCCATCAGTGCCTCAGGAGGGGGCGGAACCGGGGAGCTGTTTTTT. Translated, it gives CAISASGGGGTGELFF.

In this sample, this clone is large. CDR3 in amino acids: CASSVQGARRNTGELFF. CDR3 coding DNA: TGTGCCAGCAGCGTACAGGGGGCGCGAAGGAACACCGGGGAGCTGTTTTTT. The chain has TRBV2 and TRBJ2-2, with TRBD1 matching over 9 bases. Germline CDR1 SNHLY, CDR2 FYNNEI. CDR3 length: 17 amino acids. With V trimmed by 6 bases and J by 1 base, 9 bases remained unmatched.

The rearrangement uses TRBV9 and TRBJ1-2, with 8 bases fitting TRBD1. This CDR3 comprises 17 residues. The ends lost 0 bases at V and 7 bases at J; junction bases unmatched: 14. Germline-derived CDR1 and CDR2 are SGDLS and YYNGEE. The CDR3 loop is CASSVDPSGQGATGYTF. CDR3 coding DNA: TGTGCCAGCAGCGTAGACCCTAGCGGACAGGGAGCTACTGGCTACACCTTC.